This T cell receptor (beta chain) derives from a study of T cell responses to AZD1222 COVID-19 vaccine. Study findings and constraints: All repertoire sampling was performed exclusively after the peak T cell response.

A note on this clone: No antigen is known for it.

This CDR3 has 14 residues. The germline V gene has CDR1 SNHLY and CDR2 FYNNEI. Trimming cost V 7 bases and J 6 bases, with 18 bases left between them. Repertoires were generated with immunoSEQ multiplex PCR, while TCRdb's copy carries only in-frame clones and drops some. The sample carries 120,000 or so clones, about nine tenths recorded once. This TCR was recovered from an adult in good health. The chain joins TRBV2 to TRBJ1-2; D is possibly TRBD1 (6 bases). Sequenced material: peripheral blood, taken on day 0 of AZD1222 vaccination. The CDR3 loop reads CASNIIGGRDGYTF. CDR3 sequence (DNA): TGTGCCAGCAATATAATCGGGGGGCGAGATGGCTACACCTTC.